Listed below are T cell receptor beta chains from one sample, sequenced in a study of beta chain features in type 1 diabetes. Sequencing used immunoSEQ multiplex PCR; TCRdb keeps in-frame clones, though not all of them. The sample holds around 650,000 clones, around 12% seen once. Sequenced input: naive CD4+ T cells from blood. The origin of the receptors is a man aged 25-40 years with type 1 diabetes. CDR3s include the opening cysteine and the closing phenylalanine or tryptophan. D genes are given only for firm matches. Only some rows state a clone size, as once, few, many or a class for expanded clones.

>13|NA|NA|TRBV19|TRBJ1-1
TGTGCCAGTAGTTCCCAGAGCGACACTGAAGCTTTCTTT
CASSSQSDTEAFF
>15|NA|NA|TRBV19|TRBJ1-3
TGTGCCACCCACCACGGAACACTCTCTGGAAACACCATATATTTT
CATHHGTLSGNTIYF
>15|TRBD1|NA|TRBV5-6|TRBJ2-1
TGTGCCAGCATCTCCGGGACAGGAGGTTACAATGAGCAGTTCTTC
CASISGTGGYNEQFF
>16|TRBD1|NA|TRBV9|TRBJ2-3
TGTGCCAGCAGCACCCGACAGGGCGAGGGCACAGATACGCAGTATTTT
CASSTRQGEGTDTQYF
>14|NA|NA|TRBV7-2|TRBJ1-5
TGTGCCAGCAGCTCACCGATACAGGGTCAGCCCCAGCATTTT
CASSSPIQGQPQHF
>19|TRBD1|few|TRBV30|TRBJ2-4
TGTGCCTGGAGTTCTAACCGGGACAGGACTGCCCTAGCCAAAAACATTCAGTACTTC
CAWSSNRDRTALAKNIQYF
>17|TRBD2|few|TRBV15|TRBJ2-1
TGTGCCACCAGAACAACTAGCGGGGGGCCGTTGATTCATGAGCAGTTCTTC
CATRTTSGGPLIHEQFF
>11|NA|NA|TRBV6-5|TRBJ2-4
TGTGCCAGCAAAGACAGAAACATTCAGTACTTC
CASKDRNIQYF
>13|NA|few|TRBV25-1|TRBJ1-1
TGTGCCAGCAGTGAATATAGCAACACTGAAGCTTTCTTT
CASSEYSNTEAFF
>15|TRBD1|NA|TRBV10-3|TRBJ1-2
TGTGCCATCAGTGATACGACAGGGAAATGGTGGGGCTACACCTTC
CAISDTTGKWWGYTF